Each of the 22 T cell receptor beta chains below was sequenced from the same sample in a study of PD-1 blockade in mismatch repair-deficient tumors. Some clones are missing from TCRdb's copy, which holds only in-frame ones; the method was immunoSEQ multiplex PCR. The sample holds some 120,000 clones, 85% to 90% seen once. The sample here was peripheral blood, taken roughly 70 weeks after starting pembrolizumab. The receptor set was obtained from an adult with mismatch repair-deficient cancer.

The chain recombines TRBV6-5 with TRBJ2-3, with D perhaps given as TRBD1 or TRBD2 (5 bases each). Deletions cut 6 bases from V and 5 bases from J, with 15 bases between. The germline gives CDR1 MNHEY, CDR2 SVGAGI. The CDR3 sequence is 14 residues long. The CDR3 bases are TGTGCCAGCAGGGGACCGGGATGGGTAGATACGCAGTATTTT. Translated, it gives CASRGPGWVDTQYF.

This chain joins TRBV14 and TRBJ2-1; 7 bases are a match to TRBD2. J lost 8 bases, V lost 6 bases, and 13 bases had no gene match. Germline lookup yields CDR1 SGHDN and CDR2 FVKESK. CDR3 length: 15 amino acids. CDR3 protein: CASSHGRLASYEQFF. CDR3 in DNA: TGTGCCAGCAGTCATGGTAGACTAGCCAGCTATGAGCAGTTCTTC.

The V gene is TRBV5-4, the J gene TRBJ1-4, with TRBD1 as a possible D gene (5 bases). The germline V gene encodes CDR1 SGHNT and CDR2 YYREEE (reference sequence). The CDR3 has 17 residues. V lost 1 base and J 5 bases, leaving 18 bases between the germline ends. CDR3 nucleotides: TGTGCCAGCAGCTTGATCCCGAGGGAGGAGGGGAATGAAAAACTGTTTTTT. The encoded protein is CASSLIPREEGNEKLFF.

This clone was recorded once. This sequence joins TRBV4-1 and TRBJ2-1; D remains unclear. The CDR3 has 16 residues. Looked up from germline, CDR1 is MGHRA and CDR2 is YSYEKL. V was trimmed by 3 bases and J by 4 bases, leaving 16 bases between them. The chain's CDR3 is CASSQDRAEAYNEQFF. For the CDR3, the DNA is TGCGCCAGCAGCCAGGACCGGGCCGAGGCGTACAATGAGCAGTTCTTC.

The chain links TRBV28 to TRBJ2-7; 16 bases are shared with TRBD2. Trimming at V came to 2 bases and at J to 5 bases, leaving 3 bases not matched to a gene. CDR3 length equals 16 residues. In germline, CDR1 is MDHEN, CDR2 SYDVKM. CDR3 sequence reads: CASSLVGTSGRDEQYF. The CDR3 nucleotides read TGTGCCAGCAGTTTAGTAGGGACTAGCGGGAGGGACGAGCAGTACTTC.

The chain carries TRBV5-6 and TRBJ2-5; no clear D. V lost 2 bases, J lost 1 base, and 9 bases lay in between. The CDR3 is 14 amino acids. Looked up from germline, CDR1 is SGHDT and CDR2 is YYEEEE. DNA of the CDR3: TGTGCCAGCAGCTTAGTGGGCCCCCAAGAGACCCAGTACTTC. It specifies CASSLVGPQETQYF.

The chain couples TRBV19 to TRBJ1-2, with 9 bases lining up with TRBD1. The germline gives CDR1 LNHDA, CDR2 SQIVND (reference sequence). With 5 bases clipped from V and 8 bases from J, the junction kept 6 bases outside the gene matches. The CDR3 spans 13 residues. CDR3 loop: CASSQQGAGGYTF. The CDR3, as DNA: TGTGCCAGTAGTCAACAGGGGGCAGGGGGCTACACCTTC.

The gene calls are TRBV9 and TRBJ2-3, with D perhaps TRBD1 (5 bases). From germline, CDR1 is SGDLS and CDR2 YYNGEE. The CDR3 contains 15 residues. The V end was cut by 4 bases, the J end by 3 bases, with 15 bases between. CDR3 nucleotides: TGTGCCAGCAGCTCCCAGGGTTTGAGAACAGATACGCAGTATTTT. It codes for CASSSQGLRTDTQYF.

The chain joins TRBV15 to TRBJ2-1, with D perhaps given as TRBD1 or TRBD2 (5 bases each). CDR3 size: 16 residues. The V gene lost 1 base and the J gene lost 3 bases, with 13 bases spanning the gap. Germline values: CDR1 LNHNV, CDR2 YYDKDF (reference sequence). The CDR3 bases are TGTGCCACCAGCAGAGGGGTGGGGGAGATCTACAATGAGCAGTTCTTC. Protein: CATSRGVGEIYNEQFF.

Written as DNA, the CDR3 is TGTGCCAGCAGTTTAGGGCTAGCGGGGAATGAGCAGTTCTTC. It is translated as CASSLGLAGNEQFF. This sequence joins TRBV27 and TRBJ2-1; TRBD2 aligns across 9 bases. Germline assignment: CDR1 MNHEY and CDR2 SMNVEV (reference sequence). The CDR3 is 14 amino acids. V lost 2 bases, J lost 7 bases, and 3 bases stayed unmatched.

This chain links TRBV27 with TRBJ2-7; 8 positions agree with TRBD2. The J segment lost 3 bases and the V segment lost 6 bases, leaving 10 bases of the junction unmatched. CDR3 length equals 15 residues. Germline assignment: CDR1 MNHEY and CDR2 SMNVEV (reference sequence). The CDR3 DNA is TGTGCCAGCAGCCAAGGGGCGGGAGGACGCTACGAGCAGTACTTC. Amino acids: CASSQGAGGRYEQYF.

This sequence joins TRBV19 and TRBJ2-1; D unclear. Germline values: CDR1 LNHDA, CDR2 SQIVND (reference sequence). Trimming left V 0 bases short and J 0 bases short, with 12 bases between. There are 17 residues in the CDR3. CDR3 in amino acids: CASSIDFGDSSYNEQFF. The CDR3 DNA reads as TGTGCCAGTAGTATAGATTTTGGCGATAGCTCCTACAATGAGCAGTTCTTC. The full variable domain, in which reference TRBV19 and TRBJ2-1 provide the parts outside the CDR3, is DGGITQSPKYLFRKEGQNVTLSCEQNLNHDAMYWYRQDPGQGLRLIYYSQIVNDFQKGDIAEGYSVSREKKESFPLTVTSAQKNPTAFYLCASSIDFGDSSYNEQFFGPGTRLTVL.

The CDR3, as DNA: TGTGCCAGTAGTAAAATAGCGGGAGGAGTGAATACGCAGTATTTT. Residues: CASSKIAGGVNTQYF. This chain connects TRBV19 to TRBJ2-3, with 10 bases matching TRBD2. In germline, CDR1 is LNHDA, CDR2 SQIVND (reference sequence). Losses at the gene ends were 4 bases for V and 7 bases for J; bases not matched to a gene: 8. The CDR3 covers 15 residues.

The J gene is TRBJ2-3, the V gene TRBV4-3, with TRBD2 matching over 15 bases. Per the germline V gene, CDR1 is LGHNA and CDR2 is YSLEER. Germline trimming cut 0 bases from V and 3 bases from J; bases unmatched to any gene: 4. The CDR3 covers 18 residues. The CDR3 protein is CASSQDYGLAGGTDTQYF. CDR3 sequence (DNA): TGCGCCAGCAGCCAAGACTATGGACTAGCGGGAGGGACAGATACGCAGTATTTT.

This clone was seen more than once but under ten times. The chain employs TRBV12-5 and TRBJ2-1; D unclear. The CDR3 is 12 amino acids. Trimming shortened V by 7 bases and J by 2 bases, and 6 bases separated the two germline ends. The germline CDR1 and CDR2 sequences are LGHNT and FRNRAP. CDR3 sequence: CASATTYNEQFF. As DNA, the CDR3 is TGTGCTAGTGCCACCACCTACAATGAGCAGTTCTTC.

CDR3 bases: TGTGCCACCGCGGCCGGGACTAGCGGGTACGAGCAGTACTTC. Protein sequence: CATAAGTSGYEQYF. V gene TRBV19 combines with J gene TRBJ2-7; 12 bases map to TRBD2. The CDR3 covers 14 residues. The V gene end was trimmed by 10 bases and the J gene end by 4 bases; junction bases not matched to a gene: 8. In germline, CDR1 is LNHDA, CDR2 SQIVND (reference sequence).

This clone was counted only a few times. This is likely a read error, given that the CDR3 carries no conserved phenylalanine or tryptophan at its end. The DNA is omitted, as the CDR3 cannot be located on it reliably, and the CDR3 follows TCRdb's listing. The J gene is TRBJ1-2, the V gene TRBV11-3. Per germline, CDR1 SGHNT and CDR2 YENEEA. Inclusive of both ends, the CDR3 amounts to 8 amino acids. The CDR3 is CASGDREI.

This clone was counted once. V usage is TRBV4-1 and J usage is TRBJ2-3; D is perhaps TRBD1 (5 bases). This CDR3 has 14 residues. Trimming removed 1 base at V and 1 base at J, with 6 bases between. Germline V gives CDR1 MGHRA, CDR2 YSYEKL. CDR3 DNA sequence: TGCGCCAGCAGCCAAGCCAGGGGCACAGATACGCAGTATTTT. Translating gives CASSQARGTDTQYF.

The V call is TRBV27, the J call TRBJ2-7, with 9 bases fitting TRBD1. The V segment lost 11 bases and the J segment 3 bases; nucleotides outside the gene matches: 5. The CDR3 is made up of 12 amino acids. Germline V gene sequence: CDR1 MNHEY, CDR2 SMNVEV (reference sequence). Written as DNA, the CDR3 is TGTGCCGTAGGACAGGGGATCTACGAGCAGTACTTC. It codes for CAVGQGIYEQYF.

The rearrangement joins TRBV7-9 to TRBJ2-2; D may be TRBD1 (6 bases). V lost 3 bases and J lost 5, with 13 bases in between. Germline CDR1 is SEHNR and CDR2 is FQNEAQ (reference sequence). The CDR3 is 15 amino acids. CDR3 in amino acids: CASSFAEGDTGELFF. For the CDR3, the DNA is TGTGCCAGCAGCTTCGCCGAGGGGGATACCGGGGAGCTGTTTTTT.

The genes are TRBV11-2 and TRBJ2-6; D remains ambiguous. The CDR3 runs to 15 residues. Trimming removed 5 bases at V and 0 bases at J, with 8 bases between. Germline lookup yields CDR1 SGHAT and CDR2 FQNNGV. This CDR3 is CASSLSSSGANVLTF. In DNA, the CDR3 is TGTGCCAGCAGCCTGTCCTCCTCTGGGGCCAACGTCCTGACTTTC.

The chain uses TRBV19 and TRBJ2-3; TRBD1 matches at 8 bases. Germline V gives CDR1 LNHDA, CDR2 SQIVND (reference sequence). The CDR3 sequence is 14 residues long. Trimming took 2 bases from V and 4 from J; bases not matched to a gene: 2. In DNA, the CDR3 is TGTGCCAGTAGTATACGCAGGGGGCCAGATACGCAGTATTTT. The encoded protein is CASSIRRGPDTQYF.